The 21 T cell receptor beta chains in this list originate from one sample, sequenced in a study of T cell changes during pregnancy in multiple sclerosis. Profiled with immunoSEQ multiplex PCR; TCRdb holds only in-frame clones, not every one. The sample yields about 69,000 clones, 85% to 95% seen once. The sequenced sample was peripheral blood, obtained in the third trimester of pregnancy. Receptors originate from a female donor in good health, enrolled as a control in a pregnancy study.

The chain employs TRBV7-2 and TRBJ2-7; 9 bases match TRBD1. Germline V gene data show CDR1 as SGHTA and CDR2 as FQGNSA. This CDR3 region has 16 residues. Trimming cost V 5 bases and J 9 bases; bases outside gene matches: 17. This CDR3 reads CASSLFPGQGPTGQYF. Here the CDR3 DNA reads TGTGCCAGCAGCCTCTTTCCGGGACAGGGCCCCACGGGGCAGTACTTC.

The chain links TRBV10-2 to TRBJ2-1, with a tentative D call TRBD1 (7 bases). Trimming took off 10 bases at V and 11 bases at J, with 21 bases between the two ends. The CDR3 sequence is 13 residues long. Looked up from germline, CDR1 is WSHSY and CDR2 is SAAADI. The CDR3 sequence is CANADRKEGKQFF. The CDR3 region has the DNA TGCGCCAACGCGGACAGGAAGGAGGGCAAGCAGTTCTTC.

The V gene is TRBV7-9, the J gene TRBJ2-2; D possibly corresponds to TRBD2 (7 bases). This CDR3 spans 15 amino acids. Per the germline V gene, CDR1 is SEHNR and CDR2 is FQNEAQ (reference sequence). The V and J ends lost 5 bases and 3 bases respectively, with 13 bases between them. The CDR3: CASSVTGRDTGELFF. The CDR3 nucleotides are TGTGCCAGCAGCGTAACAGGGAGGGACACCGGGGAGCTGTTTTTT.

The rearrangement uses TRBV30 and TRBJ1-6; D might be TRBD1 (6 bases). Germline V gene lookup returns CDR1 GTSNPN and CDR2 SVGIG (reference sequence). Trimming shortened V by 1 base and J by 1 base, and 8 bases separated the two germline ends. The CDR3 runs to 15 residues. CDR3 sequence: CAWSGGLSYNSPLHF. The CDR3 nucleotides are TGTGCCTGGAGTGGGGGGCTATCCTATAATTCACCCCTCCACTTT.

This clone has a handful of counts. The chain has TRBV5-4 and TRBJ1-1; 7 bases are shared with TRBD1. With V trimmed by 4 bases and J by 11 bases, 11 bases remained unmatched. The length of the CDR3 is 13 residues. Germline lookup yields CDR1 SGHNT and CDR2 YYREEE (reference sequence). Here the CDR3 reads CASSRGDSEWAFF. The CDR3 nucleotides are TGTGCCAGCAGCCGCGGGGACAGCGAATGGGCTTTCTTT.

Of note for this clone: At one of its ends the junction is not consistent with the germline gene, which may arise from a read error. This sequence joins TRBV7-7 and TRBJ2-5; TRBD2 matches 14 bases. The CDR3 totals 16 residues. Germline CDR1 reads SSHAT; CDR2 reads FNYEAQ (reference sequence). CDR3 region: CASSLGLAGGQETQYF. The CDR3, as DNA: TGTGCTAGCAGCTTAGGACTAGCGGGGGGTCAAGAGACCCAGTACTTC.

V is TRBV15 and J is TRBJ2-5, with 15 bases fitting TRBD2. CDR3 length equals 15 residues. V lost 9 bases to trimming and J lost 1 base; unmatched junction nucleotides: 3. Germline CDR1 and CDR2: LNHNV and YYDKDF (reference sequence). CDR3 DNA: TGTGCCACAGGACTAGCGGGAGGGGGCCAAGAGACCCAGTACTTC. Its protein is CATGLAGGGQETQYF.

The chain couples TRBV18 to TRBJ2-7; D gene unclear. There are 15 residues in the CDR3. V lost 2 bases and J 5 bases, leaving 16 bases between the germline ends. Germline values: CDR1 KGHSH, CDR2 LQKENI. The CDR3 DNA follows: TGTGCCAGCTCACCAGGCGGCAGCCGAGGAGACGAGCAGTACTTC. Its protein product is CASSPGGSRGDEQYF. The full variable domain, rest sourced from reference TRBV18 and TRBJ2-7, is NAGVMQNPRHLVRRRGQEARLRCSPMKGHSHVYWYRQLPEEGLKFMVYLQKENIIDESGMPKERFSAEFPKEGPSILRIQQVVRGDSAAYFCASSPGGSRGDEQYFGPGTRLTVT.

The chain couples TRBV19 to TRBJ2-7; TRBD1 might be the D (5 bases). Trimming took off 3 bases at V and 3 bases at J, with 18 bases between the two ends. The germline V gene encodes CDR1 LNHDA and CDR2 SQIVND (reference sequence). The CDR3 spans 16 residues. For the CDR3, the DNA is TGTGCCAGTAGTATGACCCCCCAGGGCGTAGGCTACGAGCAGTACTTC. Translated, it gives CASSMTPQGVGYEQYF. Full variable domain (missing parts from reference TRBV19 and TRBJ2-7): DGGITQSPKYLFRKEGQNVTLSCEQNLNHDAMYWYRQDPGQGLRLIYYSQIVNDFQKGDIAEGYSVSREKKESFPLTVTSAQKNPTAFYLCASSMTPQGVGYEQYFGPGTRLTVT.

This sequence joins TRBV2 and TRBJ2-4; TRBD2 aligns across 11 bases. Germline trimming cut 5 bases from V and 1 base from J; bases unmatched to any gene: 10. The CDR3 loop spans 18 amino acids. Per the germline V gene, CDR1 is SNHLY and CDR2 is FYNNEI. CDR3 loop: CASSLTVLAGVAKNIQYF. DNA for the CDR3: TGTGCCAGCAGTCTAACCGTACTAGCGGGAGTTGCCAAAAACATTCAGTACTTC.

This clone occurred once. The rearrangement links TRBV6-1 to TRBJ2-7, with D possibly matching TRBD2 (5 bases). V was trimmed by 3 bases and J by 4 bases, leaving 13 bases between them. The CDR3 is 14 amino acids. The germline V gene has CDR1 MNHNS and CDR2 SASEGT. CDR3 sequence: CASSEWFGGYEQYF. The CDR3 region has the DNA TGTGCCAGCAGTGAGTGGTTCGGCGGGTACGAGCAGTACTTC.

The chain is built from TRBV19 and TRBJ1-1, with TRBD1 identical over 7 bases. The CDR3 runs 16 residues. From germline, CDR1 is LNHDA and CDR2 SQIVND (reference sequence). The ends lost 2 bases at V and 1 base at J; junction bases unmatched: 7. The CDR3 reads CASSISQGYGNTEAFF. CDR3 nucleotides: TGTGCCAGTAGTATATCACAGGGGTACGGGAACACTGAAGCTTTCTTT.

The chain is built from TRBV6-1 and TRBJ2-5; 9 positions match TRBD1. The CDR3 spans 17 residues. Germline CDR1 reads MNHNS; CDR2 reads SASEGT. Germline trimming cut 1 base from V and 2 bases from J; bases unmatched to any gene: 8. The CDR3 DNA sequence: TGTGCCAGCAGTGAAGTCCGGGACAGGGCCGATCAAGAGACCCAGTACTTC. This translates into CASSEVRDRADQETQYF.

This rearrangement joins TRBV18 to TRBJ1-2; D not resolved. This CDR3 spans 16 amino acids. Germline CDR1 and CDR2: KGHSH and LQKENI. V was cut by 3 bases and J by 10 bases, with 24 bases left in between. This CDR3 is CASSPPGQEFRGDYTF. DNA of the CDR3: TGTGCCAGCTCACCGCCCGGCCAAGAGTTCAGAGGAGACTACACCTTC.

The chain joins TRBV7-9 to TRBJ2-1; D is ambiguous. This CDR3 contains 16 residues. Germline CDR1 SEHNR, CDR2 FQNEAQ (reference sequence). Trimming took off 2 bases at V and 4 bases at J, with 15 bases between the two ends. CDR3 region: CASSLSAAINYNEQFF. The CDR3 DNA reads TGTGCCAGCAGCTTATCGGCAGCGATCAATTACAATGAGCAGTTCTTC.

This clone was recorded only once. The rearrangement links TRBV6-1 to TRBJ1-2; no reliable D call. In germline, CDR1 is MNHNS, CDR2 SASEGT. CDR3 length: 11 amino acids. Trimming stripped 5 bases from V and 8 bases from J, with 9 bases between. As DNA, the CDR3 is TGTGCCAGCAGTCCTATTATAGGCTACACCTTC. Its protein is CASSPIIGYTF.

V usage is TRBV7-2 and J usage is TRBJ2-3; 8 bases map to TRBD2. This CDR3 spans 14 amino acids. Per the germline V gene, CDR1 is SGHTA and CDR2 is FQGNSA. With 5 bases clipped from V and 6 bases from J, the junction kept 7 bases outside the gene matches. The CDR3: CASSIYGTSDTQYF. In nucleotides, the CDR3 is TGTGCCAGCAGCATATACGGGACTAGTGATACGCAGTATTTT.

The CDR3 region is CASSRDRPDTQYF. As DNA, the CDR3 is TGTGCCAGCAGCAGGGACAGGCCAGATACGCAGTATTTT. The chain carries TRBV7-8 and TRBJ2-3; the match to TRBD1 covers 8 bases. Germline V gives CDR1 SGHVS, CDR2 FQNEAQ. Germline trimming cut 5 bases from V and 4 bases from J; bases unmatched to any gene: 2. The CDR3 runs to 13 residues.

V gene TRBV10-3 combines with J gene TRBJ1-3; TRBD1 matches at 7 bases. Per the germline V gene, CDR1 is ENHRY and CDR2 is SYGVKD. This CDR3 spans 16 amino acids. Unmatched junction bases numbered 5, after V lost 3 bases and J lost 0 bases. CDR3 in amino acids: CAISEQGQFSGNTIYF. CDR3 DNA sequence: TGTGCCATCAGTGAACAGGGACAGTTCTCTGGAAACACCATATATTTT.

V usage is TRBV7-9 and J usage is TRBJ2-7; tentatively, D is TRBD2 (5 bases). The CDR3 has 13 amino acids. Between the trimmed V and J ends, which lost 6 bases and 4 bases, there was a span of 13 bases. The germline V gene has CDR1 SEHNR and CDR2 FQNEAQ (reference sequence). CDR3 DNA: TGTGCCAGCAGTCGGCGCCCGGGATACGAGCAGTACTTC. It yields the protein CASSRRPGYEQYF. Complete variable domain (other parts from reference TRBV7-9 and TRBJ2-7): DTGVSQNPRHKITKRGQNVTFRCDPISEHNRLYWYRQTLGQGPEFLTYFQNEAQLEKSRLLSDRFSAERPKGSFSTLEIQRTEQGDSAMYLCASSRRPGYEQYFGPGTRLTVT.

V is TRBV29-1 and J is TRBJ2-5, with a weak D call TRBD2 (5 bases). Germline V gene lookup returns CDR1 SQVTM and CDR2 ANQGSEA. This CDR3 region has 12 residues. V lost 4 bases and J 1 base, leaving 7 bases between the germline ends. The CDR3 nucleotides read TGCAGCGTTGGGACTTCCCAAGAGACCCAGTACTTC. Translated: CSVGTSQETQYF.